Each of the 27 T cell receptor beta chains below was sequenced from the same sample in a study of graft-versus-host responses after intestinal transplantation. Method: immunoSEQ multiplex PCR; TCRdb's copy keeps in-frame clones and lacks some. Altogether about 130,000 clones are present, 80% to 95% being singletons, with the ten largest covering about 0.2%. Their antigens are not known. The specimen was unstimulated CD4+ T cells sorted from spleen or lymph node cells, collected before intestinal transplant. All receptors derive from a human donor who received an intestinal transplant.

The V call is TRBV5-1, the J call TRBJ2-3; 13 bases align to TRBD2. The V segment lost 4 bases and the J segment 1 base; nucleotides outside the gene matches: 9. Germline V lookup: CDR1 SGHRS, CDR2 YFSETQ. The CDR3 is 18 amino acids. For the CDR3, the DNA is TGCGCCAGCAGCCAGACTAGCGGGAGGCCCCTTGGCACAGATACGCAGTATTTT. Protein sequence: CASSQTSGRPLGTDTQYF.

The chain joins TRBV18 to TRBJ1-1, with 7 positions matching TRBD1. The V gene end was trimmed by 3 bases and the J gene end by 1 base; junction bases not matched to a gene: 8. The CDR3 loop spans 16 amino acids. Germline V gene data show CDR1 as KGHSH and CDR2 as LQKENI. The CDR3 DNA is TGTGCCAGCTCACCGTTAGGGGGCAGGACGAACACTGAAGCTTTCTTT. This sequence encodes CASSPLGGRTNTEAFF.

This sequence joins TRBV30 and TRBJ2-7; TRBD1 matches at 9 bases. The CDR3 runs 11 residues. V was clipped by 8 bases and J by 4 bases; unmatched bases: 3. Germline V CDR1 and CDR2: GTSNPN, SVGIG (reference sequence). The CDR3 here is CALDRGYEQYF. CDR3 coding DNA: TGTGCCCTAGACAGGGGGTACGAGCAGTACTTC.

This chain joins TRBV19 and TRBJ1-1; 10 bases fit TRBD1. With V trimmed by 5 bases and J by 0 bases, 9 bases remained unmatched. Per germline, CDR1 LNHDA and CDR2 SQIVND (reference sequence). The CDR3 runs 17 residues. CDR3 in DNA: TGTGCCAGTAGTCCCCGGGACAGGGGTTATTTGAACACTGAAGCTTTCTTT. Its translation: CASSPRDRGYLNTEAFF.

V usage is TRBV20-1 and J usage is TRBJ2-5; unclear D gene. The J call is uncertain, as TRBJ2-7 better fits the DNA end. Germline V gene sequence: CDR1 DFQATT, CDR2 SNEGSKA (reference sequence). This CDR3 region has 11 residues. The CDR3: CSAPRAFEQYF. The CDR3, as DNA: TGCAGTGCCCCTAGGGCCTTCGAGCAGTACTTC.

The chain has TRBV7-2 and TRBJ2-1, with no clear D. V lost 2 bases and J 0 bases, leaving 11 bases between the germline ends. Germline values: CDR1 SGHTA, CDR2 FQGNSA. The CDR3 runs to 16 residues. CDR3 DNA sequence: TGTGCCAGCAGCTTAAGAACCTCGTACTCCTACAATGAGCAGTTCTTC. This codes for CASSLRTSYSYNEQFF.

The chain joins TRBV19 to TRBJ2-1; the match to TRBD1 covers 7 bases. The junction had 8 bases not matched to a gene; V was cut back by 6 bases and J by 6 bases. The CDR3 is 14 amino acids. From germline, CDR1 is LNHDA and CDR2 SQIVND (reference sequence). CDR3 loop: CASRPQGNSNEQFF. CDR3 coding DNA: TGTGCCAGTAGACCACAGGGGAATAGCAATGAGCAGTTCTTC.

CDR3 loop: CASSSGVVSYEQYF. CDR3 coding DNA: TGTGCCAGCAGTTCCGGCGTAGTCTCCTACGAGCAGTACTTC. The rearrangement links TRBV11-2 to TRBJ2-7; D gene unclear. Germline V CDR1 and CDR2: SGHAT, FQNNGV. V lost 6 bases and J lost 0, with 12 bases in between. The CDR3 contains 14 residues.

The chain has TRBV7-2 and TRBJ2-7; tentatively, D is TRBD2 (6 bases). Germline V gives CDR1 SGHTA, CDR2 FQGNSA. V dropped 5 bases and J dropped 5 bases, with 19 bases sitting between them. This CDR3 spans 15 amino acids. The CDR3 here is CASSLSGTGLDEQYF. The DNA for the CDR3 is TGTGCCAGCAGCCTGTCCGGGACTGGCTTGGACGAGCAGTACTTC. The full variable domain, in which reference TRBV7-2 and TRBJ2-7 provide the parts outside the CDR3, is GAGVSQSPSNKVTEKGKDVELRCDPISGHTALYWYRQSLGQGLEFLIYFQGNSAPDKSGLPSDRFSAERTGGSVSTLTIQRTQQEDSAVYLCASSLSGTGLDEQYFGPGTRLTVT.

The chain couples TRBV6-5 to TRBJ2-7; D not certain. The CDR3 is 14 amino acids. The germline V gene encodes CDR1 MNHEY and CDR2 SVGAGI. With 4 bases removed from V and 2 bases from J, the gap between germline ends came to 12 bases. In DNA form, the CDR3 reads TGTGCCAGCAGTTCCCCCGGAGAGACCTACGAGCAGTACTTC. This gives the protein CASSSPGETYEQYF.

The chain combines TRBV19 with TRBJ2-3; 9 bases agree with TRBD2. The CDR3 has 16 residues. Germline V gene data show CDR1 as LNHDA and CDR2 as SQIVND (reference sequence). After removal of 3 bases from V and 4 bases from J, the junction contained 8 bases not matched to a gene. The CDR3 DNA reads as TGTGCCAGTAGTATGGCAGCGGGAGGCAAGGCAGATACGCAGTATTTT. It specifies CASSMAAGGKADTQYF.

This chain links TRBV5-5 with TRBJ2-7; D is unresolved. This CDR3 is 15 amino acids long. Per germline, CDR1 SGHKS and CDR2 YYEKEE (reference sequence). V was shortened by 3 bases and J by 3 bases, with 16 bases between the two germline ends. The CDR3 reads CASSSMASVGYEQYF. CDR3 bases: TGTGCCAGCAGCTCCATGGCGTCGGTGGGCTACGAGCAGTACTTC. Based on the CDR3 plus reference TRBV5-5 and TRBJ2-7, the full variable domain is DAGVTQSPTHLIKTRGQQVTLRCSPISGHKSVSWYQQVLGQGPQFIFQYYEKEERGRGNFPDRFSARQFPNYSSELNVNALLLGDSALYLCASSSMASVGYEQYFGPGTRLTVT.

The chain couples TRBV11-2 to TRBJ2-5, with 10 nucleotides matching TRBD2. Trimming cost V 5 bases and J 4 bases; bases outside gene matches: 10. The CDR3 sequence is 16 residues long. Germline CDR1 SGHAT, CDR2 FQNNGV. This CDR3 is CASSPNVLAGRETQYF. The CDR3, as DNA: TGTGCCAGCAGCCCCAATGTACTAGCGGGACGAGAGACCCAGTACTTC.

This chain uses TRBV27 with TRBJ2-1, with 7 bases fitting TRBD2. The germline gives CDR1 MNHEY, CDR2 SMNVEV (reference sequence). The CDR3 runs 14 residues. The V gene end was trimmed by 8 bases and the J gene end by 1 base; junction bases not matched to a gene: 5. Here the CDR3 reads CASAPGGSYNEQFF. CDR3 in DNA: TGTGCCAGCGCCCCGGGAGGTTCCTACAATGAGCAGTTCTTC.

This rearrangement joins TRBV29-1 to TRBJ1-4; D call uncertain. CDR1 is SQVTM, CDR2 ANQGSEA, per germline. With 6 bases removed from V and 3 bases from J, the gap between germline ends came to 17 bases. The CDR3 sequence is 15 residues long. Written as DNA, the CDR3 is TGCAGCGTCGCTCTTGGGTGGGGATCTAATGAAAAACTGTTTTTT. It is translated as CSVALGWGSNEKLFF.

The rearrangement joins TRBV6-5 to TRBJ1-5, with D possibly matching TRBD1 (5 bases). CDR1 MNHEY and CDR2 SVGAGI come from the germline V gene. Trimming removed 5 bases at V and 6 bases at J, with 14 bases between. The CDR3 consists of 14 residues. The chain's CDR3 is CASSSMVGGQPQHF. CDR3 sequence (DNA): TGTGCCAGCAGTAGCATGGTTGGGGGTCAGCCCCAGCATTTT.

The chain links TRBV18 to TRBJ1-3, with D possibly being TRBD1 (5 bases). V lost 2 bases, J lost 0 bases, and 17 bases lay in between. The CDR3 loop spans 18 amino acids. Germline lookup yields CDR1 KGHSH and CDR2 LQKENI. As DNA, the CDR3 is TGTGCCAGCTCACCAGGGACCCCGGGAATTGGCTCTGGAAACACCATATATTTT. Translation gives CASSPGTPGIGSGNTIYF.

The V call is TRBV4-1, the J call TRBJ1-4; tentatively, D is TRBD1 (6 bases). Trimming took off 1 base at V and 8 bases at J, with 17 bases between the two ends. The CDR3 is made up of 16 amino acids. The germline gives CDR1 MGHRA, CDR2 YSYEKL. The DNA of the CDR3 is TGCGCCAGCAGCCAAGTGGAAGGACAGAGGCGGGAAAAACTGTTTTTT. This sequence encodes CASSQVEGQRREKLFF.

This clone was seen a few times. CDR3 DNA: TGTGCCACCTCAGCGGGACTAGCGAGAGACAATGAGCAGTTCTTC. Encoded protein: CATSAGLARDNEQFF. The rearrangement uses TRBV15 and TRBJ2-1; TRBD2 matches at 10 bases. CDR3 length: 15 amino acids. The V gene's germline CDR1 is LNHNV and CDR2 YYDKDF (reference sequence). V lost 8 bases to trimming and J lost 5 bases; unmatched junction nucleotides: 9.

The rearrangement links TRBV7-2 to TRBJ2-3, with a weak D call TRBD2 (6 bases). Between the trimmed V and J ends, which lost 2 bases and 0 bases, there was a span of 9 bases. Per germline, CDR1 SGHTA and CDR2 FQGNSA. CDR3 length: 15 amino acids. The CDR3 nucleotides read TGTGCCAGCAGCTTATGGAGCGGGAGCACAGATACGCAGTATTTT. This encodes CASSLWSGSTDTQYF.

This chain links TRBV7-6 with TRBJ2-7; a possible D gene is TRBD1 (6 bases). Trimming left V 5 bases short and J 2 bases short, with 10 bases between. This CDR3 region has 13 residues. Per the germline V gene, CDR1 is SGHVS and CDR2 is FNYEAQ. The CDR3 coding sequence is TGTGCCAGCAGCACCGCAGGGGCCTACGAGCAGTACTTC. It translates to CASSTAGAYEQYF.

Only one count was recorded for this clone. Written as DNA, the CDR3 is TGTGCCAGCAGTGGTCTGGGGGCGCGGAATGAAAAACTGTTTTTT. Protein: CASSGLGARNEKLFF. The genes are TRBV27 and TRBJ1-4; D is possibly TRBD1 (6 bases). V was trimmed by 5 bases and J by 5 bases, leaving 15 bases between them. There are 15 residues in the CDR3. Germline V CDR1 and CDR2: MNHEY, SMNVEV (reference sequence).

This clone was counted a single time. The chain joins TRBV19 to TRBJ1-6, with 7 bases that match TRBD1. The CDR3 totals 16 residues. Losses at the gene ends were 3 bases for V and 7 bases for J; bases not matched to a gene: 9. CDR1 and CDR2 (germline): LNHDA, SQIVND (reference sequence). CDR3 amino acids: CASSIKGGGQNSPLHF. CDR3 in DNA: TGTGCCAGTAGTATCAAAGGGGGCGGCCAAAATTCACCCCTCCACTTT.

This clone occurred once. V gene TRBV19 combines with J gene TRBJ2-3; D possibly corresponds to TRBD2 (5 bases). The CDR3 extends over 15 amino acids. The germline V gene has CDR1 LNHDA and CDR2 SQIVND (reference sequence). Trimming pared 4 bases from V and 2 bases from J, leaving 13 bases between. CDR3 coding DNA: TGTGCCAGTAGTACCTCCGGGATTAACACAGATACGCAGTATTTT. This codes for CASSTSGINTDTQYF. The variable domain in full, with the rest retrieved from reference TRBV19 and TRBJ2-3, is DGGITQSPKYLFRKEGQNVTLSCEQNLNHDAMYWYRQDPGQGLRLIYYSQIVNDFQKGDIAEGYSVSREKKESFPLTVTSAQKNPTAFYLCASSTSGINTDTQYFGPGTRLTVL.

J is TRBJ1-6 and V is TRBV19; D ambiguous. The CDR3 runs to 16 residues. Trimming pared 6 bases from V and 0 bases from J, leaving 12 bases between. CDR1 is LNHDA, CDR2 SQIVND, per germline (reference sequence). The CDR3, as DNA: TGTGCCAGTAGGTTAACAGCGACCTCCTATAATTCACCCCTCCACTTT. Amino acid sequence: CASRLTATSYNSPLHF. The whole variable domain, filled in from reference TRBV19 and TRBJ1-6, reads DGGITQSPKYLFRKEGQNVTLSCEQNLNHDAMYWYRQDPGQGLRLIYYSQIVNDFQKGDIAEGYSVSREKKESFPLTVTSAQKNPTAFYLCASRLTATSYNSPLHFGNGTRLTVT.

The chain has TRBV27 and TRBJ1-2; 10 bases are shared with TRBD1. Germline V gene sequence: CDR1 MNHEY, CDR2 SMNVEV (reference sequence). The CDR3 has 14 amino acids. The trim removed 5 bases at V and 8 bases at J, leaving 8 bases unmatched. The CDR3 is CASSQRQGAGGYTF. The CDR3 coding sequence is TGTGCCAGCAGTCAGAGACAGGGGGCGGGGGGCTACACCTTC.

This clone was seen only a few times. The chain employs TRBV18 and TRBJ1-1; D possibly corresponds to TRBD1 (5 bases). CDR3 size: 13 residues. Germline V gene sequence: CDR1 KGHSH, CDR2 LQKENI. V dropped 6 bases and J dropped 8 bases, with 16 bases sitting between them. CDR3: CASSRKGPSEAFF. CDR3 nucleotides: TGTGCCAGCTCTCGTAAGGGGCCGTCCGAAGCTTTCTTT.